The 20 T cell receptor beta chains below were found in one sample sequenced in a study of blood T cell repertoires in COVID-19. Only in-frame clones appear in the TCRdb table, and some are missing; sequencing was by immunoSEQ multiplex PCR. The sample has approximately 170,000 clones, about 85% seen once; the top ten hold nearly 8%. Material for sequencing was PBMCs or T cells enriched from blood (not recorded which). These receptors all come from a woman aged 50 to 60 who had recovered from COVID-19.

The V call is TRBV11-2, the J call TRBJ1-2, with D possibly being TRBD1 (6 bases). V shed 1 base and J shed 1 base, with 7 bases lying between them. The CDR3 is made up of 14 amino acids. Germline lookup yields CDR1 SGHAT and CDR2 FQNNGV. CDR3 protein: CASSLARGNYGYTF. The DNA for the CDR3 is TGTGCCAGCAGCTTAGCCAGGGGTAACTATGGCTACACCTTC.

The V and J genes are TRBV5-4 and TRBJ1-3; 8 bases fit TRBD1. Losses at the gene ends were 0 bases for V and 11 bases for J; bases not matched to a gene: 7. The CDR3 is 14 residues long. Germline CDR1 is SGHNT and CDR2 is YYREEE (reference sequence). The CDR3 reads CASSLDDRGSSIYF. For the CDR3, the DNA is TGTGCCAGCAGCTTGGACGACAGGGGATCGTCCATATATTTT.

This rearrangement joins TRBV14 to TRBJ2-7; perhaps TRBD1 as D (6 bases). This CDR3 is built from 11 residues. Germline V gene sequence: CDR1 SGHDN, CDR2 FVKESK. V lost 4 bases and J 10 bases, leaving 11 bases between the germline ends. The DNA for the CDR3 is TGTGCCAGCAGCCTAGGGGGAAGCCAGTACTTC. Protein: CASSLGGSQYF.

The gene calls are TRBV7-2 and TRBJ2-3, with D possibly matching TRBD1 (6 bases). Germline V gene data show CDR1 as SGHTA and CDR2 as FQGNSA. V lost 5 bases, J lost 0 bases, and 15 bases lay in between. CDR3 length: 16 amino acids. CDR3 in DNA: TGTGCCAGCAGCCCTCGGACAGCAGTAAGCACAGATACGCAGTATTTT. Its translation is CASSPRTAVSTDTQYF.

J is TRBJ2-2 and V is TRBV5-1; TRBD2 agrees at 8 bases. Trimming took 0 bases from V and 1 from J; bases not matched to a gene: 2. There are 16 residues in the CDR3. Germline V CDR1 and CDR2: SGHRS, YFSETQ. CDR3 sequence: CASSLVRGENTGELFF. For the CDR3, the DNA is TGCGCCAGCAGCTTGGTGCGGGGGGAGAACACCGGGGAGCTGTTTTTT.

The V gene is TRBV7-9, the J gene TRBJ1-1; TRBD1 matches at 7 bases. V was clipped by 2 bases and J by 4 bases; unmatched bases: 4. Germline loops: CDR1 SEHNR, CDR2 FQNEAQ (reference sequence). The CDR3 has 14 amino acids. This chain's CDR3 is CASSLPGGGTEAFF. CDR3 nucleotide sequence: TGTGCCAGCAGCTTACCAGGGGGTGGCACTGAAGCTTTCTTT.

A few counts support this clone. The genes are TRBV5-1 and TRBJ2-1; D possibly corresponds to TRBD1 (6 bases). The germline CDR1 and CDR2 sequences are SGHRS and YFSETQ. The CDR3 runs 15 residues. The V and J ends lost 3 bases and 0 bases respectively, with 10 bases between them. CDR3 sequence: CASSSDSSSYNEQFF. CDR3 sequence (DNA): TGCGCCAGCAGCTCGGACAGCAGCTCCTACAATGAGCAGTTCTTC.

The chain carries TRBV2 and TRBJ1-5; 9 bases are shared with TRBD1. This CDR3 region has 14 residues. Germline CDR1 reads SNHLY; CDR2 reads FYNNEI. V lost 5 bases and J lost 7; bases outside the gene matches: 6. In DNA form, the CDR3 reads TGTGCCAGCAGTCCGGGACAGGGCTCCCAGCCCCAGCATTTT. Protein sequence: CASSPGQGSQPQHF.

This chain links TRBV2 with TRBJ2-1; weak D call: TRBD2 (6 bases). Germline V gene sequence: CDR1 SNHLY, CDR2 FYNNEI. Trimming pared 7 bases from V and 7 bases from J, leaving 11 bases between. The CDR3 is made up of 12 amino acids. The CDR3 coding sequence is TGTGCCAGCACAGCGGGTTTGAATGAGCAGTTCTTC. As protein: CASTAGLNEQFF.

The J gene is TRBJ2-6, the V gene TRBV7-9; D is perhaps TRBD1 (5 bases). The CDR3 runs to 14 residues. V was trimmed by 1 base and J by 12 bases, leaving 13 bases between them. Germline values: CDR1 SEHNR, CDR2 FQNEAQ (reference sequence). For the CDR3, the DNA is TGTGCCAGCAGCTTAGACAAGACAGCCGGCGTCCTGACTTTC. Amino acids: CASSLDKTAGVLTF.

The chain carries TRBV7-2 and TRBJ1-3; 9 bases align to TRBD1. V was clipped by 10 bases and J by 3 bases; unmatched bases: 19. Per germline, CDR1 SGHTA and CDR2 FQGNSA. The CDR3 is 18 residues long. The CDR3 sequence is CATRKGTGTLDGGNTIYF. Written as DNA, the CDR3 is TGTGCCACCAGAAAGGGGACAGGGACCTTAGACGGTGGAAACACCATATATTTT.

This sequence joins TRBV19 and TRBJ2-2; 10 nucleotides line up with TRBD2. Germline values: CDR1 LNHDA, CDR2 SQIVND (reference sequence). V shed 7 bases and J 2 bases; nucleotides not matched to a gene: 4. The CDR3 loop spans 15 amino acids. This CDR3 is CASTWTSGNTGELFF. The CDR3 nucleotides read TGTGCCAGTACCTGGACTAGCGGAAACACCGGGGAGCTGTTTTTT.

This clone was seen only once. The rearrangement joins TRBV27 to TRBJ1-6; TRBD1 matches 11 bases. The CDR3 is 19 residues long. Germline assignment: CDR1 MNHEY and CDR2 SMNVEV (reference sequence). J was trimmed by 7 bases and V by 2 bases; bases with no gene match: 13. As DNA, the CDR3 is TGTGCCAGCAGTTTAGCCGCCCCCTACGGGACAGGGGGGAATTCACCCCTCCACTTT. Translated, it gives CASSLAAPYGTGGNSPLHF.

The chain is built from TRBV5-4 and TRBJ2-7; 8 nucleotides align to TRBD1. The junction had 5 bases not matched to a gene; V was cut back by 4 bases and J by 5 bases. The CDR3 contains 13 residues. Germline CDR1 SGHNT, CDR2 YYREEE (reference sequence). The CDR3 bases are TGTGCCAGCAGCATCGACAGGGGACACGAGCAGTACTTC. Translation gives CASSIDRGHEQYF.

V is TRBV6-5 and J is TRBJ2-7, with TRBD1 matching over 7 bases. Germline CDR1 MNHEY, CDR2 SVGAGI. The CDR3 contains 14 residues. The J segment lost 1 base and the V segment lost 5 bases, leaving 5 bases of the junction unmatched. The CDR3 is CASSRQGFSYEQYF. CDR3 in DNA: TGTGCCAGCAGTCGACAGGGATTTTCCTACGAGCAGTACTTC.

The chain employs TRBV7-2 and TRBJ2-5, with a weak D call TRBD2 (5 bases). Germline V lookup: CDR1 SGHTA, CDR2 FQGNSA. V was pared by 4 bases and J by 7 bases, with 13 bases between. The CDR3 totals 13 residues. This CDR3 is CASSSPRVGTQYF. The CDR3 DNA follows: TGTGCCAGCAGCTCCCCGAGGGTAGGGACCCAGTACTTC.

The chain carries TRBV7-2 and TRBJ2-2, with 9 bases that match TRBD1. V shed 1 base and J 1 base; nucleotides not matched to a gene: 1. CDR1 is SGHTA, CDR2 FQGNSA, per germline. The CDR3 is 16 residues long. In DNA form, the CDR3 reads TGTGCCAGCAGCTTAGGGGGACAGGGGAACACCGGGGAGCTGTTTTTT. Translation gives CASSLGGQGNTGELFF.

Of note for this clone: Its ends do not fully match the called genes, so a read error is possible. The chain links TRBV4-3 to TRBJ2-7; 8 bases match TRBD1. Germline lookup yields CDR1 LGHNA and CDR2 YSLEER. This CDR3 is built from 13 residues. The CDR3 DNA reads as TGCGCCAGCAGCCAAGATTTGACAGGGGACCTTAACTTC. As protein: CASSQDLTGDLNF.

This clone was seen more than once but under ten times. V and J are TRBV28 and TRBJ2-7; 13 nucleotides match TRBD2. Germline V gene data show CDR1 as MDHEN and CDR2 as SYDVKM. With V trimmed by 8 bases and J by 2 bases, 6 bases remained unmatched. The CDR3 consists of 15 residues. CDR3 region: CASARLAGGTYEQYF. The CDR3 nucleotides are TGTGCCAGCGCTCGACTAGCGGGAGGAACCTACGAGCAGTACTTC.

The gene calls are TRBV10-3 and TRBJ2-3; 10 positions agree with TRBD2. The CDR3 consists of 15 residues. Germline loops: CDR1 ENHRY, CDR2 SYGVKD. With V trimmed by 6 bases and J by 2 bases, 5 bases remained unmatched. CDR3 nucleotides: TGTGCCATCAGAGCAGCGGGGGGGTACACAGATACGCAGTATTTT. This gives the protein CAIRAAGGYTDTQYF.